This TCR beta chain was captured by sequencing in a study of blood T cell repertoires in COVID-19 (dated by TCRdb to the early 2020s). Regarding the research as a whole: The collaborator samples originated in the United States, Italy and Spain and spanned the acute and convalescent phases of COVID-19. The sample metadata nearly always contained a de-identified subject ID, COVID-19 status, age in years and sex. The prospective study material was composed of cDNA or gDNA derived from T cells, B-cell-depleted T cells, or PBMCs. The repertoires were made available in a free public database intended to serve as a resource for research on the immune response to SARS-CoV-2. Where HLA class I and class II types were available, the types were taken from metadata supplied by the sample provider, not from assay-based typing. Samples were obtained from the ongoing ImmuneRACE study (first 160 participants) and from some 1,300 subjects provided by 6 global collaborators. Deeply sampled blood TCRbeta repertoires from subjects exposed to, actively infected with, or recovered from COVID-19 were included in the dataset.

This clone was observed a few times. Its cognate antigen has yet to be identified. Base qualities are not provided; no much larger clone lies one nucleotide away. As encoded in the germline V gene, CDR1 is SNHLY while CDR2 is FYNNEI. Inclusive of the bounding cysteine and phenylalanine, the CDR3 is 12 residues long. The DNA shown is the 36-base CDR3, in frame from base 1. Germline trimming: 6 bases from V, 4 bases from J; junction bases outside gene matches: 3. Whole blood was collected in K2EDTA tubes by collaborating institutions according to the institutions' own protocols. Collaborator samples were shipped for TCRbeta analysis as frozen whole blood, isolated PBMCs, or DNA extracted from either sample type. On the study overall, not on this receptor specifically: How much clinical and demographic metadata was included differed by source and by participant, and the metadata was provided uncurated.

The immunoSEQ Assay, a bias-controlled multiplex PCR, was used to amplify TCRbeta CDR3 regions from genomic DNA. The authors' analysis ran thus. Within the assay, amplification of reference gene primers was used to estimate how many nucleated cells each sample contained. To quantify the absolute abundance of each unique TCRbeta CDR3 rearrangement, sequence reads were collapsed and filtered. For each sample, productive Simpson clonality was calculated by taking the square root of Simpson's diversity index across productive rearrangements. TCRdb mirrors the immuneACCESS table, restricted to in-frame sequences. Some clones are absent from its copies; in checked studies, under half trace to an unresolved V gene, and the reason for the others is unknown. V and J calls and clone size are as listed in that table; D and trimming were resolved from the DNA. Within this sample are about 120,000 clones, with roughly three quarters of them counted one time only. The ten largest account for roughly 7.3% of the sample.

The chain is encoded by TRBV2 joined to TRBJ2-7; TRBD2 matches 7 bases in the middle. The clonotype was recovered from a human donor in a cohort sampled during active COVID-19. The material sequenced was peripheral blood. The CDR3 sequence is CASRILAYEQYF. The bases are TGTGCCAGCAGGATACTAGCGTACGAGCAGTACTTC.